The 29 T cell receptor beta chains below come from one sample, sequenced in a study of cytomegalovirus exposure and HLA in healthy donors. Both 60 Vbeta primers and 13 Jbeta primers went into the PCR. Using immunoSEQ multiplex PCR, the repertoire was profiled, and TCRdb retains in-frame clones only, with some absent. The sample yields roughly 120,000 clones, about 70% seen once. The sequenced sample was PBMCs. The receptors derive from a woman aged 25 to 45 in good health and CMV-seronegative.

The chain couples TRBV10-3 to TRBJ1-1, with 9 nucleotides matching TRBD1. The CDR3 consists of 13 residues. The V segment lost 10 bases and the J segment 1 base; nucleotides outside the gene matches: 4. Germline V gives CDR1 ENHRY, CDR2 SYGVKD. CDR3 protein: CATSGQGNTEAFF. CDR3 bases: TGTGCCACCTCGGGACAGGGGAACACTGAAGCTTTCTTT.

This clone was detected a few times. The chain carries TRBV10-2 and TRBJ1-1; D not certain. This CDR3 comprises 12 residues. CDR1 WSHSY and CDR2 SAAADI come from the germline V gene. V was trimmed by 0 bases and J by 10 bases, leaving 9 bases between them. The DNA for the CDR3 is TGCGCCAGCAGTGAGTCGATTGCGGTAGCTTTCTTT. Encoded protein: CASSESIAVAFF.

This chain links TRBV18 with TRBJ1-2; 11 bases are a match to TRBD1. The CDR3 has 14 amino acids. The germline V gene has CDR1 KGHSH and CDR2 LQKENI. The V gene end was trimmed by 4 bases and the J gene end by 3 bases; junction bases not matched to a gene: 1. The CDR3 region is CASSRGQGDYGYTF. CDR3 DNA sequence: TGTGCCAGCTCACGGGGACAGGGGGACTATGGCTACACCTTC.

The rearrangement uses TRBV29-1 and TRBJ2-3; D perhaps matches TRBD1 (6 bases). Germline CDR1 is SQVTM and CDR2 is ANQGSEA. The CDR3 extends over 14 amino acids. Deletions cut 7 bases from V and 3 bases from J, with 17 bases between. CDR3 DNA sequence: TGCAGCGCCGGACACGCGCAGGGGACAGATACGCAGTATTTT. Encoded protein: CSAGHAQGTDTQYF.

The chain is built from TRBV19 and TRBJ1-5; no reliable D call. The ends were cut back, 4 bases at V and 4 bases at J, with 8 bases in the middle. From germline, CDR1 is LNHDA and CDR2 SQIVND (reference sequence). The CDR3 spans 13 residues. The CDR3 loop is CASSNTPNQPQHF. As DNA, the CDR3 is TGTGCCAGTAGTAACACCCCGAATCAGCCCCAGCATTTT.

The rearrangement uses TRBV6-5 and TRBJ1-1; no definite D call. Trimming pared 8 bases from V and 2 bases from J, leaving 15 bases between. CDR1 and CDR2 from the germline V gene are MNHEY and SVGAGI. The CDR3 has 14 residues. DNA of the CDR3: TGTGCCAGCTCGTACGGAGACGCTAACACTGAAGCTTTCTTT. Residues: CASSYGDANTEAFF.

The V gene is TRBV4-3, the J gene TRBJ2-7, with TRBD2 matching 10 bases. The ends lost 0 bases at V and 3 bases at J; junction bases unmatched: 5. Looked up from germline, CDR1 is LGHNA and CDR2 is YSLEER. This CDR3 region has 16 residues. CDR3 in DNA: TGCGCCAGCAGCCAAGATGGGACTAGCGACGTCTACGAGCAGTACTTC. Translation: CASSQDGTSDVYEQYF.

This chain uses TRBV7-8 with TRBJ1-5; maybe TRBD1 (5 bases). Trimming shortened V by 1 base and J by 6 bases, and 13 bases separated the two germline ends. The CDR3 length is 15 residues. Germline CDR1 and CDR2: SGHVS and FQNEAQ. The CDR3 sequence: CASSLGQGGGQPQHF. In DNA form, the CDR3 reads TGTGCCAGCAGCTTAGGGCAGGGAGGCGGTCAGCCCCAGCATTTT.

Of note for this clone: This specimen includes other DNA sequences encoding the same CDR3. The chain employs TRBV6-5 and TRBJ1-1; unclear D gene. Per the germline V gene, CDR1 is MNHEY and CDR2 is SVGAGI. The CDR3 loop spans 13 amino acids. Trimming left V 2 bases short and J 0 bases short, with 4 bases between. The chain's CDR3 is CASSYEMNTEAFF. The DNA for the CDR3 is TGTGCCAGCAGTTACGAGATGAACACTGAAGCTTTCTTT.

V is TRBV4-3 and J is TRBJ1-1, with D possibly TRBD1 on 6 matching bases. The CDR3 extends over 15 amino acids. Trimming removed 0 bases at V and 5 bases at J, with 13 bases between. The germline V gene encodes CDR1 LGHNA and CDR2 YSLEER. This chain's CDR3 is CASSQDYQGTTEAFF. The CDR3 nucleotides read TGCGCCAGCAGCCAAGATTATCAGGGGACAACTGAAGCTTTCTTT.

This chain uses TRBV7-3 with TRBJ2-5; D possibly corresponds to TRBD2 (7 bases). Trimming shortened V by 5 bases and J by 5 bases, and 12 bases separated the two germline ends. CDR1 is SGHTA, CDR2 FQGTGA, per germline. The CDR3 runs 13 residues. Here the CDR3 DNA reads TGTGCCAGCAGCCCGGGGGGCGAGGAGACCCAGTACTTC. This encodes CASSPGGEETQYF.

This chain connects TRBV6-6 to TRBJ1-3, with a possible D match to TRBD1 (6 bases). The length of the CDR3 is 15 residues. CDR1 is MNHNY, CDR2 SVGAGI, per germline (reference sequence). Trimming pared 2 bases from V and 0 bases from J, leaving 8 bases between. CDR3 residues: CASSYGTFSGNTIYF. In DNA form, the CDR3 reads TGTGCCAGCAGTTACGGGACATTCTCTGGAAACACCATATATTTT.

This chain connects TRBV19 to TRBJ1-1; 9 nucleotides align to TRBD1. The CDR3 runs to 16 residues. Germline V gene sequence: CDR1 LNHDA, CDR2 SQIVND (reference sequence). With 1 base clipped from V and 0 bases from J, the junction kept 3 bases outside the gene matches. The CDR3 is CASSIGTGDLNTEAFF. The CDR3 nucleotides are TGTGCCAGTAGTATAGGGACAGGGGATCTGAACACTGAAGCTTTCTTT.

The chain links TRBV29-1 to TRBJ2-1, with D possibly being TRBD1 (6 bases). V lost 3 bases and J lost 5, with 11 bases in between. The CDR3 has 13 amino acids. CDR1 SQVTM and CDR2 ANQGSEA come from the germline V gene. The CDR3 loop reads CSVDKGVNNEQFF. As DNA, the CDR3 is TGCAGCGTTGATAAGGGGGTGAACAATGAGCAGTTCTTC.

V is TRBV29-1 and J is TRBJ2-1, with D tentatively TRBD2 (5 bases). Looked up from germline, CDR1 is SQVTM and CDR2 is ANQGSEA. This CDR3 has 15 residues. Trimming shortened V by 6 bases and J by 1 base, and 16 bases separated the two germline ends. The chain's CDR3 is CSVELLVVSYNEQFF. The CDR3 DNA is TGCAGCGTGGAGCTACTAGTCGTGTCCTACAATGAGCAGTTCTTC.

About this clone itself: One end of the junction fails to match germline, which may point to a read error. Different DNA sequences within this sample yield the same CDR3. This rearrangement joins TRBV5-1 to TRBJ1-2; no clear D gene. This CDR3 has 15 amino acids. CDR1 and CDR2 (germline): SGHRS, YFSETQ. CDR3 sequence reads: CASSLLEAGNYGYTF. As DNA, the CDR3 is TGCGCCAGCAGCTTGCTGGAGGCTGGCAACTATGGCTATACCTTC.

Written as DNA, the CDR3 is TGTGCCAGCAGTGACTCGCCGGGAGGGCCAGTGTACGAGCAGTACTTC. It yields the protein CASSDSPGGPVYEQYF. The chain recombines TRBV6-4 with TRBJ2-7, with TRBD2 matching over 8 bases. V trimming: 0 bases; J trimming: 4 bases; junction bases outside the gene matches: 8. This CDR3 has 16 residues. The germline CDR1 and CDR2 sequences are MRHNA and SNTAGT.

This clone was seen more than once but under ten times. The rearrangement links TRBV6-6 to TRBJ1-5, with D uncertain. CDR3 length: 14 amino acids. From germline, CDR1 is MNHNY and CDR2 SVGAGI (reference sequence). V dropped 1 base and J dropped 3 bases, with 7 bases sitting between them. The CDR3 bases are TGTGCCAGCAGTTACTTGGCAGACAATCAGCCCCAGCATTTT. It yields the protein CASSYLADNQPQHF.

V usage is TRBV10-3 and J usage is TRBJ1-5, with D maybe TRBD1 (5 bases). Per germline, CDR1 ENHRY and CDR2 SYGVKD. Deletions cut 3 bases from V and 4 bases from J, with 10 bases between. The CDR3 consists of 14 residues. CDR3 nucleotide sequence: TGTGCCATCAGTGAAGGTCGGGGGAATCAGCCCCAGCATTTT. Protein: CAISEGRGNQPQHF.

The chain is built from TRBV10-1 and TRBJ2-2, with a possible D match to TRBD2 (5 bases). Trimming stripped 6 bases from V and 3 bases from J, with 14 bases between. The CDR3 has 15 amino acids. Germline V lookup: CDR1 WNHNN, CDR2 SYGVQD (reference sequence). The CDR3 spells CASSPVAGDTGELFF. The DNA for the CDR3 is TGCGCCAGCAGCCCCGTAGCCGGGGACACCGGGGAGCTGTTTTTT.

The J gene is TRBJ1-2, the V gene TRBV6-5, with D maybe TRBD1 (5 bases). CDR1 is MNHEY and CDR2 is SVGAGI in the germline V gene. V lost 2 bases, J lost 7 bases, and 11 bases lay in between. This CDR3 region has 13 residues. DNA of the CDR3: TGTGCCAGCAGTTACGAAGGGGATCGTGGCTACACCTTC. It yields the protein CASSYEGDRGYTF.

This chain joins TRBV6-6 and TRBJ1-5, with D maybe TRBD1 (5 bases). This CDR3 comprises 13 residues. With 5 bases removed from V and 6 bases from J, the gap between germline ends came to 11 bases. The germline V gene encodes CDR1 MNHNY and CDR2 SVGAGI (reference sequence). The CDR3 DNA follows: TGTGCCAGCAGTGCTACAGGACCTCAGCCCCAGCATTTT. Amino acids: CASSATGPQPQHF.

The rearrangement uses TRBV5-4 and TRBJ2-1, with D tentatively TRBD2 (6 bases). The CDR3 sequence is 16 residues long. The V end was cut by 4 bases, the J end by 7 bases, with 21 bases between. Per germline, CDR1 SGHNT and CDR2 YYREEE (reference sequence). In DNA, the CDR3 is TGTGCCAGCAGCAAAGACCCCGGGACTGGCGTGAATGAGCAGTTCTTC. This sequence encodes CASSKDPGTGVNEQFF.

The rearrangement uses TRBV7-9 and TRBJ2-7; 7 bases match TRBD2. The germline V gene encodes CDR1 SEHNR and CDR2 FQNEAQ (reference sequence). Trimming at V came to 5 bases and at J to 1 base, leaving 11 bases not matched to a gene. CDR3 length equals 16 residues. CDR3 in DNA: TGTGCCAGCAGCCTCCTGGGAGGGAGGGCATCCTACGAGCAGTACTTC. Translation: CASSLLGGRASYEQYF. The full variable domain, rest sourced from reference TRBV7-9 and TRBJ2-7, is DTGVSQNPRHKITKRGQNVTFRCDPISEHNRLYWYRQTLGQGPEFLTYFQNEAQLEKSRLLSDRFSAERPKGSFSTLEIQRTEQGDSAMYLCASSLLGGRASYEQYFGPGTRLTVT.

This clone has more than one count but fewer than ten. The V call is TRBV4-1, the J call TRBJ1-1; D unresolved. V was pared by 0 bases and J by 5 bases, with 13 bases between. The CDR3 runs 15 residues. Per the germline V gene, CDR1 is MGHRA and CDR2 is YSYEKL. CDR3: CASSQDRHPGTEAFF. Written as DNA, the CDR3 is TGCGCCAGCAGCCAAGATCGCCACCCGGGAACTGAAGCTTTCTTT.

The CDR3 DNA is TGTGCCAGCAGTCCCGGGACAGGGGGCCGGGGCTACACCTTC. Translation gives CASSPGTGGRGYTF. V and J are TRBV28 and TRBJ1-2, with 12 positions matching TRBD1. Losses at the gene ends were 5 bases for V and 8 bases for J; bases not matched to a gene: 6. CDR1 and CDR2 from the germline V gene are MDHEN and SYDVKM. This CDR3 is built from 14 residues.

The gene calls are TRBV4-3 and TRBJ2-7; tentatively, D is TRBD1 (7 bases). Trimming stripped 0 bases from V and 4 bases from J, with 16 bases between. Per the germline V gene, CDR1 is LGHNA and CDR2 is YSLEER. This CDR3 comprises 16 residues. The CDR3 is CASSQEGLTGRYEQYF. The CDR3 nucleotides read TGCGCCAGCAGCCAAGAAGGGTTGACAGGGAGGTACGAGCAGTACTTC.

The chain is built from TRBV6-1 and TRBJ1-5; D is undetermined. V dropped 7 bases and J dropped 0 bases, with 4 bases sitting between them. This CDR3 has 12 amino acids. CDR1 and CDR2 (germline): MNHNS, SASEGT. This CDR3 is CASNLSNQPQHF. The CDR3 DNA follows: TGTGCCAGCAATCTTAGCAATCAGCCCCAGCATTTT.

V gene TRBV15 combines with J gene TRBJ2-3; the match to TRBD1 covers 9 bases. The CDR3 is made up of 16 amino acids. Germline CDR1 reads LNHNV; CDR2 reads YYDKDF (reference sequence). V was pared by 1 base and J by 6 bases, with 8 bases of the junction left unmatched. As DNA, the CDR3 is TGTGCCACCAGCAGAGTGGAGAGGACAGGGGAGGATACGCAGTATTTT. Its protein is CATSRVERTGEDTQYF. Full variable domain (remainder filled in from reference TRBV15 and TRBJ2-3): DAMVIQNPRYQVTQFGKPVTLSCSQTLNHNVMYWYQQKSSQAPKLLFHYYDKDFNNEADTPDNFQSRRPNTSFCFLDIRSPGLGDTAMYLCATSRVERTGEDTQYFGPGTRLTVL.